This TCR beta chain was recorded in a study of T cells expressing NK-cell markers. Overall study context: Among the eight sequenced donors, seven tested HCMV-seropositive and one tested seronegative.

The CDR3 is 14 residues long. Looked up from germline, CDR1 is GTSNPN and CDR2 is SVGIG (reference sequence). Reanalyzing the 5' RACE reads, TCRdb keeps one entry per CDR3 protein, without DNA. Its clone listing holds some 340,000 distinct CDR3 sequences. Input material: blood T cells: a sorted CD56 or NKG2C T cell subset, CD4+ or CD8+ T cells, or bulk PBMC T cells (not recorded which). This receptor was taken from a man aged 18-75 years in good health. The chain is built from TRBV30 and TRBJ2-2; TCRdb lists TRBD2, though no DNA is available to test this call. The CDR3 spells CAWRRTSGSGELFF.